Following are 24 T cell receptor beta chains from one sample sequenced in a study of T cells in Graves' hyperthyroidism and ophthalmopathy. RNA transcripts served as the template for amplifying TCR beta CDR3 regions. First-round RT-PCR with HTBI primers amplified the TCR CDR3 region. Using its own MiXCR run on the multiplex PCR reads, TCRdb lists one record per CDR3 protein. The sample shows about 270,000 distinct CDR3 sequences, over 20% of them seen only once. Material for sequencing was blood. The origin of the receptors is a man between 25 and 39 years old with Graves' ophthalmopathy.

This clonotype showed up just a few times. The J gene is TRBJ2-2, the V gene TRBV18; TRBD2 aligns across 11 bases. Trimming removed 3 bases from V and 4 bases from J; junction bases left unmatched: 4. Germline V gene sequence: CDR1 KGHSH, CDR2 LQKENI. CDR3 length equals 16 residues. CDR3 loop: CASSPGLAVLTGELFF. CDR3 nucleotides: TGTGCCAGCTCACCGGGACTAGCGGTTCTCACCGGGGAGCTGTTTTTT.

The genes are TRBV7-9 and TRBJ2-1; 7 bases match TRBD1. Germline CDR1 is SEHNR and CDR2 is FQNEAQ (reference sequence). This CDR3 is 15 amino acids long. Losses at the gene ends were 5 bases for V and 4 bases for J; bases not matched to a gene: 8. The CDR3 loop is CASSGDRAAYNEQFF. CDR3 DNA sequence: TGTGCCAGCAGCGGAGACAGGGCGGCATACAATGAGCAGTTCTTC.

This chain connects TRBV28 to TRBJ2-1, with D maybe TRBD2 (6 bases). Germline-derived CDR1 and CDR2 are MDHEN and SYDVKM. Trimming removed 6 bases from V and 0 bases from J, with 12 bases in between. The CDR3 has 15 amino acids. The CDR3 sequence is CASRNSGTSYNEQFF. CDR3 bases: TGTGCCAGCAGGAATAGCGGAACCTCCTACAATGAGCAGTTCTTC.

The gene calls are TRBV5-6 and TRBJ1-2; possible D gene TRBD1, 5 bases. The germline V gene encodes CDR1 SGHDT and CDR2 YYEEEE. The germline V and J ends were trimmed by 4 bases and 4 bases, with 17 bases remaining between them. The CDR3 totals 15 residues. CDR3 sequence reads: CASSLGKDTVYGYTF. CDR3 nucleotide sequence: TGTGCCAGCAGCCTGGGAAAGGACACCGTCTATGGCTACACCTTC.

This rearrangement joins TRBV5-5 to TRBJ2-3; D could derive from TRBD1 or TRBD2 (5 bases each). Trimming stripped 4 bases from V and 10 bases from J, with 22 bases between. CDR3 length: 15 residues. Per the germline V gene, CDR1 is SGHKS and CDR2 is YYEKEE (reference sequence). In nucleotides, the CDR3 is TGTGCCAGCAGCCCTCGAGGGGATTGGAGCGGTTCGCAGTATTTT. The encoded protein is CASSPRGDWSGSQYF.

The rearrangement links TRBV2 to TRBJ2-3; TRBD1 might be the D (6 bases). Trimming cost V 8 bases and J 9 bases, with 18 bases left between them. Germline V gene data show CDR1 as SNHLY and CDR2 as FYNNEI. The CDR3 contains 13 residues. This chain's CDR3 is CASGPRQAWTQYF. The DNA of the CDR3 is TGTGCCAGCGGCCCACGACAGGCTTGGACGCAGTATTTT.

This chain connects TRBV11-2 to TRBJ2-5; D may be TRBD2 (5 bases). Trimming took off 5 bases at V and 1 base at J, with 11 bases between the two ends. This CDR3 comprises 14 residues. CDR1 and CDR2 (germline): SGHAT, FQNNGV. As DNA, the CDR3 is TGTGCCAGCAGCCCGGGGTCAAGCCAAGAGACCCAGTACTTC. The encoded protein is CASSPGSSQETQYF.

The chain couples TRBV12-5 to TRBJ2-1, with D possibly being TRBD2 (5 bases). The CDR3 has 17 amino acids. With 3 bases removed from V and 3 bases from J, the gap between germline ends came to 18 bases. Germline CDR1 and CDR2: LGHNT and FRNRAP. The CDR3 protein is CASGFTIPSGNYNEQFF. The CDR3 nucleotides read TGTGCTAGTGGTTTCACCATACCCAGCGGAAACTACAATGAGCAGTTCTTC.

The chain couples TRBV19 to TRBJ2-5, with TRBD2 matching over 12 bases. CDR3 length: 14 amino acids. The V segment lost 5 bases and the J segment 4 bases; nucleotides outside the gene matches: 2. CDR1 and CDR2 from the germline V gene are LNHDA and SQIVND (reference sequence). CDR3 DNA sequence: TGTGCCAGTAGTTCGGGACTAGCGGGAGAGACCCAGTACTTC. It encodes CASSSGLAGETQYF.

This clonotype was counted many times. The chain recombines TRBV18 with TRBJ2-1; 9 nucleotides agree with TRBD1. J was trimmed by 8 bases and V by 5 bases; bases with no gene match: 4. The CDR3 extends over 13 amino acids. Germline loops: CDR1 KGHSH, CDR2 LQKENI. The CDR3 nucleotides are TGTGCCAGCTCATGGGACAGGGAGGATGAGCAGTTCTTC. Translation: CASSWDREDEQFF.

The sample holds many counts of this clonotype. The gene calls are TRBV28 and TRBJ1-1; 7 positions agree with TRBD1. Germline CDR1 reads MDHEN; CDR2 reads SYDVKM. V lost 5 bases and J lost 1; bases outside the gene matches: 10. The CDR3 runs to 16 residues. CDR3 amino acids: CASSPNRGSENTEAFF. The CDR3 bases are TGTGCCAGCAGTCCCAACAGGGGTTCGGAGAACACTGAAGCTTTCTTT.

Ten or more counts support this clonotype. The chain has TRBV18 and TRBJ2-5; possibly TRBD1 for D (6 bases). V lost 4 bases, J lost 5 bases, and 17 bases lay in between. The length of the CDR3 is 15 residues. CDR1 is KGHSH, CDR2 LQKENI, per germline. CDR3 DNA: TGTGCCAGCTCACTGAGGACAGTTAGGAGGGAGACCCAGTACTTC. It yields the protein CASSLRTVRRETQYF.

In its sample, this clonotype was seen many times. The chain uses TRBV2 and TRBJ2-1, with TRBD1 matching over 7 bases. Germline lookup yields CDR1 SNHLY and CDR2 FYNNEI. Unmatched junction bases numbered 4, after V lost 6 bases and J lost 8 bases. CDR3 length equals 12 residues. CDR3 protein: CASRVTGYEQFF. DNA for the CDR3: TGTGCCAGCAGGGTGACAGGGTATGAGCAGTTCTTC.

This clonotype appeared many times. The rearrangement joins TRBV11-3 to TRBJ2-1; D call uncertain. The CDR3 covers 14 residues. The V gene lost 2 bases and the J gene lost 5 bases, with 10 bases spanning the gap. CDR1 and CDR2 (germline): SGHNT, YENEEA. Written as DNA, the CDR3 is TGTGCCAGCAGCTTAAATCCGGTGGACAATGAGCAGTTCTTC. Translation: CASSLNPVDNEQFF.

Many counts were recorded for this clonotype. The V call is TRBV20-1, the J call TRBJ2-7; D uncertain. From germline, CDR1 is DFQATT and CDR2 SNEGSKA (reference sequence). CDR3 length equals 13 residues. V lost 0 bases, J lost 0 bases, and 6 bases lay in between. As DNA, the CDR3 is TGCAGTGCTAGAGAGTCTAGCTCCTACGAGCAGTACTTC. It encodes CSARESSSYEQYF.

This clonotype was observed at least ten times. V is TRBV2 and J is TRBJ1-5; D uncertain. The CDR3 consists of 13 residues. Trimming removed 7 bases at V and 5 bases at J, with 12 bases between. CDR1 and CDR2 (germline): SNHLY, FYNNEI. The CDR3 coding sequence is TGTGCCAGCACGAGGGTCGGGGATCAGCCCCAGCATTTT. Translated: CASTRVGDQPQHF. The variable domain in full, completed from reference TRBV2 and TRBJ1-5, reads EPEVTQTPSHQVTQMGQEVILRCVPISNHLYFYWYRQILGQKVEFLVSFYNNEISEKSEIFDDQFSVERPDGSNFTLKIRSTKLEDSAMYFCASTRVGDQPQHFGDGTRLSIL.

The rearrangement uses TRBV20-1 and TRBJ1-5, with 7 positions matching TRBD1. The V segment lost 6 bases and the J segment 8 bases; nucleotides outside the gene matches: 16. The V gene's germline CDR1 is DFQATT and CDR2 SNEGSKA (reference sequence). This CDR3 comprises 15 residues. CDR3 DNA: TGCAGTGCAGGCAGGACGGGGGACAGTCATAAGCCCCAGCATTTT. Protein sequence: CSAGRTGDSHKPQHF.

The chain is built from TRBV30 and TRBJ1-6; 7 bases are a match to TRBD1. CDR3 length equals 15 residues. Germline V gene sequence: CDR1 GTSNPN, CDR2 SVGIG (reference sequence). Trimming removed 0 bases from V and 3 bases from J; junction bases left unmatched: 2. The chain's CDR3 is CAWSVWDSYNSPLHF. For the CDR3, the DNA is TGTGCCTGGAGTGTATGGGACAGCTATAATTCACCCCTCCACTTT.

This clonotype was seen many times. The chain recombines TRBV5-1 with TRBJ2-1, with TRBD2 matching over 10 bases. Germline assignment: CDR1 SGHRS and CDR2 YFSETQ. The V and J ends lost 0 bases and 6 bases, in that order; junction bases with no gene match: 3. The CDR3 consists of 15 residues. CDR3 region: CASSLVSGRSNEQFF. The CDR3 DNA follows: TGCGCCAGCAGCTTGGTTAGCGGGAGGAGCAATGAGCAGTTCTTC.

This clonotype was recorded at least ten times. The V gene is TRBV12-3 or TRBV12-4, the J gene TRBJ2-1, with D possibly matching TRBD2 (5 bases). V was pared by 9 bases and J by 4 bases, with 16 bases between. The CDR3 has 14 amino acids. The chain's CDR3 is CASSFDRGYNEQFF. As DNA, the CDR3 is TGTGCCAGTTCCTTTGATCGGGGTTACAATGAGCAGTTCTTC.

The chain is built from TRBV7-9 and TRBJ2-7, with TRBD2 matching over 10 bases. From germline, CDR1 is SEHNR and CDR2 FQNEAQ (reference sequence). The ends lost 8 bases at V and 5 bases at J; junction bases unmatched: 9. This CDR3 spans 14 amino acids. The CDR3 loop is CASLPSGSIHEQYF. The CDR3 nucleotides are TGTGCCAGCCTGCCTAGCGGGAGTATCCACGAGCAGTACTTC.

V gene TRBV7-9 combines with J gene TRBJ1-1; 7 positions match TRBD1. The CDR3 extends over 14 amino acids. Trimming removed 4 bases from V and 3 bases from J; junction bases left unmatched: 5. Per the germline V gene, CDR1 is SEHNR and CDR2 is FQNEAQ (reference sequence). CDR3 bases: TGTGCCAGCAGCTCGACAGGGTTCGACACTGAAGCTTTCTTT. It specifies CASSSTGFDTEAFF.

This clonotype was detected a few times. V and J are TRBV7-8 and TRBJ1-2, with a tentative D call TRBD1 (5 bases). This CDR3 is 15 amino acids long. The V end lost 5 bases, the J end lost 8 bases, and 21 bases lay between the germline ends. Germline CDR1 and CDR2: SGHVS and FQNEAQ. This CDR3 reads CASSRLRTPIQGYTF. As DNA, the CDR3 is TGTGCCAGCAGCCGTCTGCGGACACCCATCCAGGGCTACACCTTC. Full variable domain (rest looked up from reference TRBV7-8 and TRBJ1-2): GAGVSQSPRYKVAKRGQDVALRCDPISGHVSLFWYQQALGQGPEFLTYFQNEAQLDKSGLPSDRFFAERPEGSVSTLKIQRTQQEDSAVYLCASSRLRTPIQGYTFGSGTRLTVV.

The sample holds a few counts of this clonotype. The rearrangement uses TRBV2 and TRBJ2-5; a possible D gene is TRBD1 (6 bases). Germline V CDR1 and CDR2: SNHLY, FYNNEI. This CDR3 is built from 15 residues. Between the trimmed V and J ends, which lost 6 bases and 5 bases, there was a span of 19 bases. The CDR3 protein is CASREKTGGEETQYF. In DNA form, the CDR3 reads TGTGCCAGCAGGGAAAAGACAGGCGGCGAGGAGACCCAGTACTTC.